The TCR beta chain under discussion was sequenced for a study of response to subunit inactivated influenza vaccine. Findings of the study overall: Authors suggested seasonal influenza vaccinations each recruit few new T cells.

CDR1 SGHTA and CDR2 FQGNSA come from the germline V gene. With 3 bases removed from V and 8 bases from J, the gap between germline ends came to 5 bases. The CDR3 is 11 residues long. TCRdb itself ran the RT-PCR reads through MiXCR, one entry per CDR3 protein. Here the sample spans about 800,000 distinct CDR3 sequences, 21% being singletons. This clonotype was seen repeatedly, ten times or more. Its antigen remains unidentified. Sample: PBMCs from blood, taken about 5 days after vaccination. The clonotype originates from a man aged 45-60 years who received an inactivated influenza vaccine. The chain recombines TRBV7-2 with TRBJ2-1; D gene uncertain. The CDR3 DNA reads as TGTGCCAGCAGCTTTACGCATGAGCAGTTCTTC. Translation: CASSFTHEQFF.